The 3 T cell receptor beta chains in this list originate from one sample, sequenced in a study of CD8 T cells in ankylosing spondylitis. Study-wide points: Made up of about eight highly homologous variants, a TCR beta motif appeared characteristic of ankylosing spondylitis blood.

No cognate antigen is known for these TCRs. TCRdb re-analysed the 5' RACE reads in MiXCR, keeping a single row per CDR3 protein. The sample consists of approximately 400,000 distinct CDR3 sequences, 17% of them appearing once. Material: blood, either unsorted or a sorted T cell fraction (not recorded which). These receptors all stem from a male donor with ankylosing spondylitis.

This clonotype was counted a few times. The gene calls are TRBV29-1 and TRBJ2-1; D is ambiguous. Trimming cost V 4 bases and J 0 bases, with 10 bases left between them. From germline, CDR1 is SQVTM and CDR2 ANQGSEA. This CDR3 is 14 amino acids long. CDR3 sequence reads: CSVVAPSSYNEQFF. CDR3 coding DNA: TGCAGCGTTGTTGCCCCGAGCTCCTACAATGAGCAGTTCTTC.

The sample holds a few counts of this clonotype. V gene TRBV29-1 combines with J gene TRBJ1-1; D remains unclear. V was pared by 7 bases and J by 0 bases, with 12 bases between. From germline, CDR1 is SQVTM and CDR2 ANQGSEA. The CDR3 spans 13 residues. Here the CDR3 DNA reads TGCAGCGCTGAGGGCAGAATGAACACTGAAGCTTTCTTT. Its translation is CSAEGRMNTEAFF.

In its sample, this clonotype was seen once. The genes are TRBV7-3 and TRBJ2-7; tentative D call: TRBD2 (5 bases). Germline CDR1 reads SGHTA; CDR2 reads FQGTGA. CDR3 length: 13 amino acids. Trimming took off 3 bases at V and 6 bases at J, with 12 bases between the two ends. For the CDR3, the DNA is TGTGCCAGCAGCTTCGGGGTTTCGGGCGAGCAGTACTTC. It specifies CASSFGVSGEQYF.